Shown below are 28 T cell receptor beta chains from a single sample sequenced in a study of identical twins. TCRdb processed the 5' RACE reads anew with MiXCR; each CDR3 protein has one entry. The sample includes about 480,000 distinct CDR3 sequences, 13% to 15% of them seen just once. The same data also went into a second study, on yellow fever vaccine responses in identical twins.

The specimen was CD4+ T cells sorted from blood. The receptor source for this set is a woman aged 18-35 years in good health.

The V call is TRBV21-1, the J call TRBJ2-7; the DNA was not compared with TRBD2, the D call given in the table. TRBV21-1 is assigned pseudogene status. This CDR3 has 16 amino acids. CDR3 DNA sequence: TGTGCCAGCAGCAAACTTCGGCTAGCGGGAACCTACGAGCAGTACTTC. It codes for CASSKLRLAGTYEQYF.

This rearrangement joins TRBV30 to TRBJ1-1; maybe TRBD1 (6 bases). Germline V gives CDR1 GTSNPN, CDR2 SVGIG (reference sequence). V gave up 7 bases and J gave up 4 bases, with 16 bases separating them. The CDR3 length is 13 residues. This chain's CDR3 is CASRGGGATEAFF. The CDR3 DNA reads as TGTGCCTCCCGCGGGGGGGGCGCCACTGAAGCTTTCTTT.

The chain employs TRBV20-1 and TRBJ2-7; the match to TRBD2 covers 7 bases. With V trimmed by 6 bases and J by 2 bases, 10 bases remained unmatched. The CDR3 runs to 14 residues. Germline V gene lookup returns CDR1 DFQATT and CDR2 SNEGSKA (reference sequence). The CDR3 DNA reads TGCAGTGCAGGGAGGGCAGGAAAAACCTACGAGCAGTACTTC. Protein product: CSAGRAGKTYEQYF.

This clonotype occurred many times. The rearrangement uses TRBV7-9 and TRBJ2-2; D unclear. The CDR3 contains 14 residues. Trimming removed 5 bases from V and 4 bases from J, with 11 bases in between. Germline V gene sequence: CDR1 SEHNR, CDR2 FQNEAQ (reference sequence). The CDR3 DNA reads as TGTGCCAGCAGCCTTACGGCAGGCACCGGGGAGCTGTTTTTT. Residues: CASSLTAGTGELFF.

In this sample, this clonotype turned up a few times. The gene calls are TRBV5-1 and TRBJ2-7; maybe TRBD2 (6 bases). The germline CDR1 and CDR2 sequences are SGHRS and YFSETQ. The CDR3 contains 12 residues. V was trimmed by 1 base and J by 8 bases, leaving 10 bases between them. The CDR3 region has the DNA TGCGCCAGCAGCTTGCCCCGGGAGAAGCAGTACTTC. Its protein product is CASSLPREKQYF.

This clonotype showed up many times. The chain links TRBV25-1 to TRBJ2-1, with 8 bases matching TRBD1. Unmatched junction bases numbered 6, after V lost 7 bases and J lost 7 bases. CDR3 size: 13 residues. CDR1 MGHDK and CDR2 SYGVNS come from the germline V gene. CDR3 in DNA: TGTGCCAGCATTGGACAGGGTAGGAATGAGCAGTTCTTC. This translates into CASIGQGRNEQFF.

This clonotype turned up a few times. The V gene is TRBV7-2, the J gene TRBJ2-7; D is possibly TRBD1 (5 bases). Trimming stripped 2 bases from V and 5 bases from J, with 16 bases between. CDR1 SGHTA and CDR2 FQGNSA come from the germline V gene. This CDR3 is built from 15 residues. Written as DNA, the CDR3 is TGTGCCAGCAGCTTAACGGTACAGGTTTCCCACGAGCAGTACTTC. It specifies CASSLTVQVSHEQYF.

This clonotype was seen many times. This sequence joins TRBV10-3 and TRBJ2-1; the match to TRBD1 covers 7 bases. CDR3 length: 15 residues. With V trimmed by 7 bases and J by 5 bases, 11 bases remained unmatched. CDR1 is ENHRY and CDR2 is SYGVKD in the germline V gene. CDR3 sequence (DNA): TGTGCCATCAAACCGTCTTTTACAGGGGACAATGAGCAGTTCTTC. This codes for CAIKPSFTGDNEQFF.

CDR3 protein: CATPGRDYGYTF. Written as DNA, the CDR3 is TGTGCCACCCCGGGCAGGGACTATGGCTACACCTTC. The rearrangement joins TRBV7-9 to TRBJ1-2, with D perhaps TRBD1 (5 bases). CDR1 SEHNR and CDR2 FQNEAQ come from the germline V gene (reference sequence). This CDR3 region has 12 residues. The V end lost 10 bases, the J end lost 3 bases, and 12 bases lay between the germline ends.

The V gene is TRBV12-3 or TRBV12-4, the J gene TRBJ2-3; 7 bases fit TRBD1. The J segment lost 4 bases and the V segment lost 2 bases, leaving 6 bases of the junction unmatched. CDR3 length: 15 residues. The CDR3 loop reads CASSLKGAVSDTQYF. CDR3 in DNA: TGTGCCAGCAGTTTAAAGGGGGCTGTGTCAGATACGCAGTATTTT.

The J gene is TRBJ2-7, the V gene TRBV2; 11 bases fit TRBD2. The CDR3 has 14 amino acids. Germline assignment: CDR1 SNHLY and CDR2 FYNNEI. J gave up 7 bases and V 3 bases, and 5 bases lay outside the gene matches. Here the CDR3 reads CASSDTSGSGEQYF. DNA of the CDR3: TGTGCCAGCAGTGACACTAGCGGGAGTGGTGAGCAGTACTTC. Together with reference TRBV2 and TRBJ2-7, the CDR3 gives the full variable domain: EPEVTQTPSHQVTQMGQEVILRCVPISNHLYFYWYRQILGQKVEFLVSFYNNEISEKSEIFDDQFSVERPDGSNFTLKIRSTKLEDSAMYFCASSDTSGSGEQYFGPGTRLTVT.

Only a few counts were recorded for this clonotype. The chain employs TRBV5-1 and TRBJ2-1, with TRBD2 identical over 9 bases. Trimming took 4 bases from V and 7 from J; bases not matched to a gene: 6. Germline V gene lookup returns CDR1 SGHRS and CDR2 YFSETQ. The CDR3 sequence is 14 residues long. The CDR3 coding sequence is TGCGCCAGCAGCCCTGAGCGGGGGGCGAATGAGCAGTTCTTC. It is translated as CASSPERGANEQFF.

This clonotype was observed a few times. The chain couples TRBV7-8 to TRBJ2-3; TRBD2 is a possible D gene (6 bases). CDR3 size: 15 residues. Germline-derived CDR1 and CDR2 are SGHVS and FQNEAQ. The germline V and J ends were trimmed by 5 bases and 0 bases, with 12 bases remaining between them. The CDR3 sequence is CASSGRDFSTDTQYF. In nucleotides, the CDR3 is TGTGCCAGCAGCGGCCGGGACTTCAGCACAGATACGCAGTATTTT.

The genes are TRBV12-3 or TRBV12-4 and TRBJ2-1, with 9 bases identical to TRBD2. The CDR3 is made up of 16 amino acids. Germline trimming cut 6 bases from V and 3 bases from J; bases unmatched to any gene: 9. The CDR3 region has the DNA TGTGCCAGCAGCAGCAGCGGGGGGATCTTCTACAATGAGCAGTTCTTC. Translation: CASSSSGGIFYNEQFF.

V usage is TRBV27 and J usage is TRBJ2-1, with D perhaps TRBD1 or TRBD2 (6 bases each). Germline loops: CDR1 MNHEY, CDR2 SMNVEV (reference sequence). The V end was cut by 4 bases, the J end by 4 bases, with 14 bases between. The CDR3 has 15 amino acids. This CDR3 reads CASSSLGGKYNEQFF. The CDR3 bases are TGTGCCAGCAGTTCGCTAGGGGGGAAGTACAATGAGCAGTTCTTC.

CDR3 protein: CASSSPGRTLYEQYF. DNA of the CDR3: TGTGCCAGCAGTTCACCGGGCCGTACCTTATACGAGCAGTACTTC. The V gene is TRBV27, the J gene TRBJ2-7, with D unresolved. Trimming removed 4 bases at V and 4 bases at J, with 17 bases between. The CDR3 consists of 15 residues. Germline CDR1 and CDR2: MNHEY and SMNVEV (reference sequence).

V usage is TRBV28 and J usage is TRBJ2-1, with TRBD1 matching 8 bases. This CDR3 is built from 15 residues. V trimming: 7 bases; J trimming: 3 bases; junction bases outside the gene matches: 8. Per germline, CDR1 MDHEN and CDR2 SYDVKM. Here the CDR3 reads CASNPAGQDYNEQFF. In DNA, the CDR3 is TGTGCCAGCAATCCTGCGGGACAGGACTACAATGAGCAGTTCTTC.

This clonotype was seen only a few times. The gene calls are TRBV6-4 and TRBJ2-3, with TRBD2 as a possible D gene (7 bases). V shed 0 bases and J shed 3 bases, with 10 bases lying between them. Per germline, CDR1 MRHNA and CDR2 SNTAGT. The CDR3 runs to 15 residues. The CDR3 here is CASSDSGGQTDTQYF. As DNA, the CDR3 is TGTGCCAGCAGTGACTCGGGGGGGCAAACAGATACGCAGTATTTT.

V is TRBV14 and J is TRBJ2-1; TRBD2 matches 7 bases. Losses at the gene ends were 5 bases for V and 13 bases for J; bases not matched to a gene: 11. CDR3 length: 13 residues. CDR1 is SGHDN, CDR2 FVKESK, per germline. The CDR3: CASSVLKRGPQFF. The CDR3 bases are TGTGCCAGCAGCGTATTGAAGCGGGGCCCCCAGTTCTTC. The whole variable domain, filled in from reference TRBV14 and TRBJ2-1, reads EAGVTQFPSHSVIEKGQTVTLRCDPISGHDNLYWYRRVMGKEIKFLLHFVKESKQDESGMPNNRFLAERTGGTYSTLKVQPAELEDSGVYFCASSVLKRGPQFFGPGTRLTVL.

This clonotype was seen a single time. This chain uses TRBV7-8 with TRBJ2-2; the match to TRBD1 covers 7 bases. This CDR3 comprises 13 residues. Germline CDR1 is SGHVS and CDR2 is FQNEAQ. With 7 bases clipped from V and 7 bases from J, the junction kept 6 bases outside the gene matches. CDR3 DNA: TGTGCCAGCACCGTACAGGGGAACGGGGAGCTGTTTTTT. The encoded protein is CASTVQGNGELFF. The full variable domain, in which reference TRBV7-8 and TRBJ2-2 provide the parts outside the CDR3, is GAGVSQSPRYKVAKRGQDVALRCDPISGHVSLFWYQQALGQGPEFLTYFQNEAQLDKSGLPSDRFFAERPEGSVSTLKIQRTQQEDSAVYLCASTVQGNGELFFGEGSRLTVL.

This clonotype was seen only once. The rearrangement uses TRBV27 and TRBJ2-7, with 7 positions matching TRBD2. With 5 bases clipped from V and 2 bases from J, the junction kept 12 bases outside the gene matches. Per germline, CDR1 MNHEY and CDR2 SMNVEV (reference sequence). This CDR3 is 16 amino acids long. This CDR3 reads CASSAYPTSLPYEQYF. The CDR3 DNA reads TGTGCCAGCAGTGCCTACCCGACTAGCCTTCCCTACGAGCAGTACTTC.

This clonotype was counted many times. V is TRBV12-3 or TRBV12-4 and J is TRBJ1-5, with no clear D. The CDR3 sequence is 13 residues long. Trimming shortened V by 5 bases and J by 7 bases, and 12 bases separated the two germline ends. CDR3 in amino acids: CASSTGRRQPQHF. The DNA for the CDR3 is TGTGCCAGCAGTACCGGGAGGCGGCAGCCCCAGCATTTT.

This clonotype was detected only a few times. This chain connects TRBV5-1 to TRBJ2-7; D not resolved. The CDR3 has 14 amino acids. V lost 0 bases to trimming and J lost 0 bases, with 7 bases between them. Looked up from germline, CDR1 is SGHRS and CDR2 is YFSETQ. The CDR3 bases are TGCGCCAGCAGCTTGGACTCCGTCTCCTACGAGCAGTACTTC. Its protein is CASSLDSVSYEQYF.

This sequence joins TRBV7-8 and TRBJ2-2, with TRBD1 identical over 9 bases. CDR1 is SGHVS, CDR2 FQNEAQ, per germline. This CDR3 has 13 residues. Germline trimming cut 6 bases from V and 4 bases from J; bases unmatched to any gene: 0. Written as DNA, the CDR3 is TGTGCCAGCAGACAGGGGGCCACCGGGGAGCTGTTTTTT. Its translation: CASRQGATGELFF.

CDR3 DNA: TGCAGTGCTAGTCGACTATCGAACACCGGGGAGCTGTTTTTT. Residues: CSASRLSNTGELFF. The chain carries TRBV20-1 and TRBJ2-2, with D possibly TRBD2 on 5 matching bases. V was clipped by 3 bases and J by 0 bases, with 8 bases between them. Germline CDR1 DFQATT, CDR2 SNEGSKA (reference sequence). The length of the CDR3 is 14 residues.

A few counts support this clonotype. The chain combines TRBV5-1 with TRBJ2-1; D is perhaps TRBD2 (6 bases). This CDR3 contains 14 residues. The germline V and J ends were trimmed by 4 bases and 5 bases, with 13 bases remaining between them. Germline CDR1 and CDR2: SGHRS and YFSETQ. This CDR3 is CASSAGGPHNEQFF. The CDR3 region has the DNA TGCGCCAGCAGCGCAGGAGGGCCTCACAATGAGCAGTTCTTC.

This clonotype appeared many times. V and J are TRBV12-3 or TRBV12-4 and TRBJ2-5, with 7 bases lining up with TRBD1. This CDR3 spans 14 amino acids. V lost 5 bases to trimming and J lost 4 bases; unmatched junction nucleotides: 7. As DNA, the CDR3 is TGTGCCAGCAGTCCTCAGGGGGTAAGAGAGACCCAGTACTTC. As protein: CASSPQGVRETQYF.

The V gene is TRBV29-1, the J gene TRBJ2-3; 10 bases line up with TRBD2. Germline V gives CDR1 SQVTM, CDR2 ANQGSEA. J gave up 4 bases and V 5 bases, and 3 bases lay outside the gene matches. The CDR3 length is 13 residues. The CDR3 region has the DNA TGCAGCGTTTCTAGCGGGAGTGCAGATACGCAGTATTTT. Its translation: CSVSSGSADTQYF.